Given below is one TCR beta chain in context. Its antigen remains unknown. This sample was included in a study of a mutant IDH1 vaccine in newly diagnosed glioma. Whole-study findings and limits: Pseudoprogression appeared unlinked to shifts in leading peripheral T cell clonotypes.

Time point meaning: baseline, week 1 (first vaccination visit). Treatment specified: pre-vaccination baseline after standard-of-care therapy. Repertoires were generated with immunoSEQ multiplex PCR, while TCRdb's copy carries only in-frame clones and drops some. This sample has tens of thousands of clones, with about 74% found just once. V lost 2 bases and J lost 4, with 12 bases in between. This CDR3 has 14 residues. Germline CDR1 SGDLS, CDR2 YYNGEE. The source was PBMCs, collected from a glioma patient treated with radiotherapy, temozolomide or both. The sequence was obtained from a woman in her thirties or forties with glioma. The chain uses TRBV9 and TRBJ2-5; D is possibly TRBD2 (6 bases). The CDR3 spells CASSVISGGETQYF. The CDR3 nucleotides are TGTGCCAGCAGCGTTATTAGCGGTGGAGAGACCCAGTACTTC.